These 9 T cell receptor beta chains were sequenced from one sample in a study of blood T cell repertoires in COVID-19. Assay: immunoSEQ multiplex PCR; the TCRdb copy retains only in-frame clones and omits some. Among about 200,000 clones listed, approximately 90% were seen once. Material: peripheral blood. The receptors come from a man aged 55 to 69 who had recovered from COVID-19.

The chain is built from TRBV5-1 and TRBJ2-5; 7 bases align to TRBD2. The CDR3 contains 18 residues. V lost 0 bases and J lost 1; bases outside the gene matches: 12. CDR1 is SGHRS, CDR2 YFSETQ, per germline. DNA of the CDR3: TGCGCCAGCAGCTTGGGGGGCCTTTGGGAGGGCCTCCAAGAGACCCAGTACTTC. It specifies CASSLGGLWEGLQETQYF. Supplemented by reference TRBV5-1 and TRBJ2-5, the full variable domain reads KAGVTQTPRYLIKTRGQQVTLSCSPISGHRSVSWYQQTPGQGLQFLFEYFSETQRNKGNFPGRFSGRQFSNSRSEMNVSTLELGDSALYLCASSLGGLWEGLQETQYFGPGTRLLVL.

This chain joins TRBV14 and TRBJ1-5, with D uncertain. CDR1 and CDR2 (germline): SGHDN, FVKESK. Trimming left V 1 base short and J 6 bases short, with 16 bases between. The CDR3 totals 16 residues. The CDR3, as DNA: TGTGCCAGCAGCCAAGTGTCGGGCAGCGGGAGTCAGCCCCAGCATTTT. Translation gives CASSQVSGSGSQPQHF.

The chain is built from TRBV30 and TRBJ1-3; 9 nucleotides agree with TRBD1. V shed 2 bases and J 10 bases; nucleotides not matched to a gene: 9. This CDR3 is 14 amino acids long. Germline-derived CDR1 and CDR2 are GTSNPN and SVGIG (reference sequence). The CDR3 loop reads CAWSYQQGARTIYF. In DNA form, the CDR3 reads TGTGCCTGGAGTTATCAACAGGGGGCTAGGACCATATATTTT.

The CDR3 DNA follows: TGTGCCAGCAGCGCCCCCATGACTAGCGGGGGGGCCAGGAGTCAGTACTTC. It encodes CASSAPMTSGGARSQYF. V is TRBV7-2 and J is TRBJ2-4, with 14 bases aligning to TRBD2. This CDR3 comprises 17 residues. Per germline, CDR1 SGHTA and CDR2 FQGNSA. Trimming cost V 5 bases and J 12 bases; bases outside gene matches: 15.

The J gene is TRBJ2-2, the V gene TRBV5-1; TRBD2 is a possible D gene (6 bases). Trimming removed 2 bases at V and 0 bases at J, with 11 bases between. Germline lookup yields CDR1 SGHRS and CDR2 YFSETQ. CDR3 length: 16 amino acids. CDR3: CASSLDPGANTGELFF. CDR3 bases: TGCGCCAGCAGCTTAGATCCGGGGGCGAACACCGGGGAGCTGTTTTTT.

The V and J genes are TRBV4-3 and TRBJ1-1, with 9 bases matching TRBD1. After removal of 0 bases from V and 8 bases from J, the junction contained 7 bases not matched to a gene. The CDR3 consists of 15 residues. The germline CDR1 and CDR2 sequences are LGHNA and YSLEER. The CDR3 spells CASSQEGTGKTEAFF. CDR3 nucleotide sequence: TGCGCCAGCAGCCAAGAGGGGACAGGGAAGACCGAAGCTTTCTTT.

V usage is TRBV7-2 and J usage is TRBJ1-2; 8 bases map to TRBD1. Per germline, CDR1 SGHTA and CDR2 FQGNSA. V lost 1 base and J lost 4; bases outside the gene matches: 8. This CDR3 has 16 amino acids. This CDR3 reads CASSLGAGGSGYGYTF. The CDR3 region has the DNA TGTGCCAGCAGCTTAGGGGCAGGGGGCTCGGGCTATGGCTACACCTTC.

This clone was seen more than once but under ten times. This CDR3 reads CAIRDTTYEQYF. In nucleotides, the CDR3 is TGTGCCATCAGGGACACCACCTACGAGCAGTACTTC. V usage is TRBV10-3 and J usage is TRBJ2-7, with D possibly being TRBD1 (5 bases). Trimming pared 6 bases from V and 2 bases from J, leaving 8 bases between. The CDR3 length is 12 residues. Germline values: CDR1 ENHRY, CDR2 SYGVKD.

The J gene is TRBJ2-7, the V gene TRBV3-1 (or the pseudogene TRBV3-2); 8 positions match TRBD1. Germline V lookup: CDR1 LGHDT, CDR2 YNNKEL (reference sequence). The V segment lost 1 base and the J segment 5 bases; nucleotides outside the gene matches: 1. This CDR3 contains 13 residues. The CDR3 region is CASSQAGGHEQYF. The CDR3 bases are TGTGCCAGCAGCCAAGCAGGGGGCCACGAGCAGTACTTC.